This TCR beta chain stems from a study of T cell responses to AZD1222 COVID-19 vaccine. V lost 4 bases, J lost 7 bases, and 7 bases lay in between. The CDR3 runs to 11 residues. Germline V gene sequence: CDR1 SEHNR, CDR2 FQNEAQ (reference sequence). Clones were read by immunoSEQ multiplex PCR, and TCRdb kept only the in-frame ones, dropping some. Of fewer than 150,000 clones in the sample, roughly 90% were seen once. This specimen consisted of peripheral blood, obtained on day 0 of AZD1222 vaccination. The rearrangement uses TRBV7-9 and TRBJ1-2; no definite D call. This TCR was recovered from an adult in good health. The CDR3 sequence: CASSSTVGYTF. The CDR3 bases are TGTGCCAGCAGCTCTACGGTTGGCTACACCTTC.